This T cell receptor beta chain was identified in a study of tumor-infiltrating lymphocytes in primary liver carcinoma. From unsorted bulk tissue weighing roughly 18-31 mg, DNA and RNA were co-extracted. Germline loops: CDR1 SGHAT, CDR2 FQDESV (reference sequence). J lost 4 bases, V lost 9 bases, and 9 bases had no gene match. CDR3 length: 15 amino acids. Using a constant-region primer together with ProtoScript II reverse transcriptase, TCR beta cDNA was made from about 500 ng of total RNA. ARM-PCR was slightly modified, and three nested multiplex PCR rounds with it gave rise to the TCR beta libraries. The study ran its first two PCR rounds for 9 to 10 cycles each, using TRBV1-TRBV30 forward primers and a C-beta reverse primer. TCRdb fed the multiplex PCR reads into MiXCR, producing one record per CDR3 protein. The table has 90,000 to 150,000 distinct CDR3 sequences, about 68% seen once; the top ten hold around 9.3%.

Sequenced sample: liver tumor tissue from sampling region 1. Subset noted: tumor region T1, superior pole. This chain connects TRBV11-1 to TRBJ2-3; 11 bases are a match to TRBD1. The receptor's source is a woman aged 55-70 years with primary liver carcinoma and hepatitis B virus infection. CDR3 sequence: CASRIRDRGSDTQYF. DNA for the CDR3: TGTGCCAGTCGCATCCGGGACAGGGGGTCAGATACGCAGTATTTT.